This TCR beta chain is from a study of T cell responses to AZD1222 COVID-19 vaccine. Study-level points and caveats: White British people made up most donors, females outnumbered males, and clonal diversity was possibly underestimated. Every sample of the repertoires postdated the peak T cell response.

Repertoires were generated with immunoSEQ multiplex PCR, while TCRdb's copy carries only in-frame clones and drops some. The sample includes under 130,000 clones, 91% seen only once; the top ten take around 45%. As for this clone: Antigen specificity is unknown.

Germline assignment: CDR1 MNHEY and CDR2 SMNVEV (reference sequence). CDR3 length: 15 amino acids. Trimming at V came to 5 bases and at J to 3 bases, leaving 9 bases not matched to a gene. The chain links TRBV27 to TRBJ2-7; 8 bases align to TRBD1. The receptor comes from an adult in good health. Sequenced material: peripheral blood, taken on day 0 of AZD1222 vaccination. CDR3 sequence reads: CASSLLYRGDYEQYF. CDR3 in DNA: TGTGCCAGCAGTCTCCTATACAGGGGGGACTACGAGCAGTACTTC.